These 28 T cell receptor beta chains share one sample of origin, sequenced in a study of shared clonotypes between healthy human individuals. CD45RO-negative, CCR7-selected cells formed the naive CD8 fraction, which excluded terminally differentiated effector memory CD45RA+ cells. Only in-frame clones appear in the TCRdb table, and some are missing; sequencing was by immunoSEQ multiplex PCR. The sample has hundreds of thousands of clones, approximately 95% seen once. The specimen sequenced was naive CD8+ T cells sorted from blood. Every receptor here comes from a woman aged 25 to 39 in good health.

This chain links TRBV5-4 with TRBJ2-7; weak D call: TRBD2 (6 bases). The CDR3 sequence is 16 residues long. Germline values: CDR1 SGHNT, CDR2 YYREEE (reference sequence). V was shortened by 4 bases and J by 4 bases, with 21 bases between the two germline ends. CDR3 region: CASSVKIGTASYEQYF. In DNA, the CDR3 is TGTGCCAGCAGCGTCAAGATCGGGACTGCCTCATACGAGCAGTACTTC. The whole variable domain, remainder taken from reference TRBV5-4 and TRBJ2-7, is ETGVTQSPTHLIKTRGQQVTLRCSSQSGHNTVSWYQQALGQGPQFIFQYYREEENGRGNFPPRFSGLQFPNYSSELNVNALELDDSALYLCASSVKIGTASYEQYFGPGTRLTVT.

V and J are TRBV2 and TRBJ1-3; D is unresolved. Germline V lookup: CDR1 SNHLY, CDR2 FYNNEI. Trimming took 1 base from V and 1 from J, leaving 14 bases between them. The CDR3 totals 17 residues. CDR3 region: CASSEVHHGISGNTIYF. The CDR3 DNA is TGTGCCAGCAGTGAAGTGCACCATGGTATTTCTGGAAACACCATATATTTT.

The rearrangement joins TRBV7-9 to TRBJ2-5, with 7 bases lining up with TRBD1. CDR1 is SEHNR and CDR2 is FQNEAQ in the germline V gene (reference sequence). This CDR3 comprises 17 residues. The ends lost 4 bases at V and 4 bases at J; junction bases unmatched: 15. CDR3 in DNA: TGTGCCAGCAGCTCATTCGAGGGGGCCGTGGATCGAGAGACCCAGTACTTC. Its translation: CASSSFEGAVDRETQYF.

The chain recombines TRBV6-1 with TRBJ1-2; no firm D call. The CDR3 is made up of 15 amino acids. Germline CDR1 and CDR2: MNHNS and SASEGT. V was pared by 8 bases and J by 2 bases, with 18 bases between. The CDR3 sequence: CASLLAKVSNYGYTF. Written as DNA, the CDR3 is TGTGCCAGCCTGCTCGCAAAGGTCTCCAACTATGGCTACACCTTC.

V and J are TRBV6-1 and TRBJ2-7, with D possibly TRBD2 on 6 matching bases. This CDR3 is built from 16 residues. The germline V gene encodes CDR1 MNHNS and CDR2 SASEGT. V lost 4 bases and J lost 0, with 16 bases in between. CDR3 loop: CASSADPGVSSYEQYF. The DNA of the CDR3 is TGTGCCAGCAGTGCAGACCCGGGGGTTAGCTCCTACGAGCAGTACTTC.

The chain is built from TRBV27 and TRBJ2-5; 9 bases line up with TRBD2. CDR3 length equals 15 residues. After removal of 0 bases from V and 3 bases from J, the junction contained 2 bases not matched to a gene. Germline CDR1 and CDR2: MNHEY and SMNVEV (reference sequence). The CDR3 is CASSLSGGREETQYF. CDR3 nucleotides: TGTGCCAGCAGTTTATCTGGCGGGAGGGAAGAGACCCAGTACTTC.

This clone was found a few times. J is TRBJ2-1 and V is TRBV19; unclear D gene. This CDR3 region has 11 residues. The germline V gene has CDR1 LNHDA and CDR2 SQIVND (reference sequence). The V end was cut by 6 bases, the J end by 5 bases, with 5 bases between. CDR3 DNA: TGTGCCAGTAGCCGTCACAATGAGCAGTTCTTC. Its translation: CASSRHNEQFF.

The gene calls are TRBV9 and TRBJ2-3; D is possibly TRBD2 (6 bases). The CDR3 runs 15 residues. V lost 3 bases, J lost 4 bases, and 15 bases lay in between. Germline CDR1 and CDR2: SGDLS and YYNGEE. CDR3 sequence: CASSATSFVSDTQYF. Written as DNA, the CDR3 is TGTGCCAGCAGCGCGACTAGTTTCGTGTCAGATACGCAGTATTTT.

The genes are TRBV4-1 and TRBJ2-2; D gene ambiguous. Germline CDR1 and CDR2: MGHRA and YSYEKL. Trimming took off 2 bases at V and 5 bases at J, with 6 bases between the two ends. The CDR3 extends over 13 amino acids. The CDR3 protein is CASSQRRTGELFF. In nucleotides, the CDR3 is TGCGCCAGCAGCCAAAGACGAACCGGGGAGCTGTTTTTT.

The V and J genes are TRBV4-1 and TRBJ2-7; 11 nucleotides line up with TRBD2. V was pared by 5 bases and J by 0 bases, with 3 bases of the junction left unmatched. CDR1 is MGHRA, CDR2 YSYEKL, per germline. The CDR3 contains 15 residues. CDR3 loop: CASSITSGSSYEQYF. The CDR3 DNA reads as TGCGCCAGCAGCATCACTAGCGGGAGCTCCTACGAGCAGTACTTC.

This chain joins TRBV28 and TRBJ2-1, with 13 nucleotides matching TRBD2. Trimming took 4 bases from V and 7 from J; bases not matched to a gene: 7. Germline CDR1 reads MDHEN; CDR2 reads SYDVKM. This CDR3 has 16 residues. CDR3 coding DNA: TGTGCCAGCAGTTCCATTATACTAGCGGGAGGGAATGAGCAGTTCTTC. It codes for CASSSIILAGGNEQFF.

The CDR3 region is CASHLGDGSFSGNTIYF. The CDR3 DNA is TGCGCCAGCCACCTGGGGGATGGAAGTTTCTCTGGAAACACCATATATTTT. V gene TRBV5-1 combines with J gene TRBJ1-3; the D gene is possibly TRBD1 (5 bases). There are 17 residues in the CDR3. Germline V CDR1 and CDR2: SGHRS, YFSETQ. V shed 7 bases and J shed 0 bases, with 20 bases lying between them. Complete variable domain (other parts from reference TRBV5-1 and TRBJ1-3): KAGVTQTPRYLIKTRGQQVTLSCSPISGHRSVSWYQQTPGQGLQFLFEYFSETQRNKGNFPGRFSGRQFSNSRSEMNVSTLELGDSALYLCASHLGDGSFSGNTIYFGEGSWLTVV.

V and J are TRBV29-1 and TRBJ2-1, with D possibly being TRBD1 (6 bases). Germline assignment: CDR1 SQVTM and CDR2 ANQGSEA. CDR3 size: 13 residues. The V end was cut by 6 bases, the J end by 5 bases, with 14 bases between. Written as DNA, the CDR3 is TGCAGCGTGGATACAGGGTTGCACAATGAGCAGTTCTTC. Encoded protein: CSVDTGLHNEQFF.

J is TRBJ1-2 and V is TRBV6-4; D is undetermined. Germline lookup yields CDR1 MRHNA and CDR2 SNTAGT. Trimming took 3 bases from V and 4 from J, leaving 21 bases between them. The CDR3 length is 17 residues. CDR3 sequence: CASSEVWTDGVGYGYTF. For the CDR3, the DNA is TGTGCCAGCAGTGAAGTCTGGACGGATGGTGTCGGCTATGGCTACACCTTC.

The chain carries TRBV5-1 and TRBJ2-3; 10 bases are a match to TRBD2. The J segment lost 3 bases and the V segment lost 1 base, leaving 11 bases of the junction unmatched. This CDR3 is 18 amino acids long. CDR1 and CDR2 from the germline V gene are SGHRS and YFSETQ. The CDR3: CASSLTSSGSYSTDTQYF. CDR3 sequence (DNA): TGCGCCAGCAGCTTGACGTCTAGCGGGAGTTACTCAACAGATACGCAGTATTTT. The whole variable domain, remainder taken from reference TRBV5-1 and TRBJ2-3, is KAGVTQTPRYLIKTRGQQVTLSCSPISGHRSVSWYQQTPGQGLQFLFEYFSETQRNKGNFPGRFSGRQFSNSRSEMNVSTLELGDSALYLCASSLTSSGSYSTDTQYFGPGTRLTVL.

The chain links TRBV7-9 to TRBJ2-5, with a weak D call TRBD1 (5 bases). TRBJ2-7 explains the end of the DNA better; the J call may be wrong. This CDR3 comprises 14 residues. Germline V gene lookup returns CDR1 SEHNR and CDR2 FQNEAQ (reference sequence). The DNA of the CDR3 is TGTGCCAGCAGCTTAGGGGTTGACAGCTACGAGCAGTACTTC. It codes for CASSLGVDSYEQYF.

In its sample, this clone was seen once. The chain uses TRBV6-5 and TRBJ1-1, with 7 bases lining up with TRBD1. This CDR3 contains 16 residues. Germline V gene sequence: CDR1 MNHEY, CDR2 SVGAGI. The ends lost 0 bases at V and 4 bases at J; junction bases unmatched: 8. CDR3 protein: CASSYSIAQGTTEAFF. The CDR3 nucleotides read TGTGCCAGCAGTTACTCGATAGCACAGGGGACCACTGAAGCTTTCTTT.

Only one count was recorded for this clone. The V call is TRBV27, the J call TRBJ2-1; TRBD2 matches at 11 bases. Trimming at V came to 5 bases and at J to 6 bases, leaving 12 bases not matched to a gene. Germline V gene data show CDR1 as MNHEY and CDR2 as SMNVEV (reference sequence). The CDR3 runs 17 residues. In DNA, the CDR3 is TGTGCCAGCAGTGTCCAACTAGCGGGAGTCAGTCTCAATGAGCAGTTCTTC. Translated, it gives CASSVQLAGVSLNEQFF.

DNA of the CDR3: TGTGCCAGCAGCTCCGAATGGGCCGGGGAGCTGTTTTTT. It codes for CASSSEWAGELFF. The V gene is TRBV5-4, the J gene TRBJ2-2; D uncertain. Germline lookup yields CDR1 SGHNT and CDR2 YYREEE (reference sequence). This CDR3 is built from 13 residues. V was shortened by 3 bases and J by 6 bases, with 9 bases between the two germline ends.

This clone was seen once. For the CDR3, the DNA is TGCAGCGTTCTTCTAGCGGGACTTGAGCAGTTCTTC. Protein sequence: CSVLLAGLEQFF. The V call is TRBV29-1, the J call TRBJ2-1; TRBD2 aligns across 9 bases. J lost 9 bases, V lost 5 bases, and 5 bases had no gene match. From germline, CDR1 is SQVTM and CDR2 ANQGSEA. The CDR3 length is 12 residues.

In nucleotides, the CDR3 is TGTGCCATCAGTGCTGTTCTAGCGGGAGTTTACACCGGGGAGCTGTTTTTT. Protein product: CAISAVLAGVYTGELFF. This sequence joins TRBV10-3 and TRBJ2-2, with 10 bases fitting TRBD2. The CDR3 covers 17 residues. V was pared by 4 bases and J by 3 bases, with 8 bases of the junction left unmatched. Germline CDR1 is ENHRY and CDR2 is SYGVKD.

The chain joins TRBV2 to TRBJ2-7, with 8 bases that match TRBD1. This CDR3 comprises 14 residues. CDR1 and CDR2 (germline): SNHLY, FYNNEI. V lost 6 bases and J lost 0; bases outside the gene matches: 4. The CDR3 region is CASSDRGYSYEQYF. In nucleotides, the CDR3 is TGTGCCAGCAGCGACAGGGGATACTCCTACGAGCAGTACTTC.

The genes are TRBV2 and TRBJ2-7; D remains unclear. CDR3 length equals 10 residues. The V and J ends lost 5 bases and 6 bases respectively, with 5 bases between them. Per the germline V gene, CDR1 is SNHLY and CDR2 is FYNNEI. The CDR3 reads CASSHFEQYF. CDR3 nucleotides: TGTGCCAGCAGTCACTTCGAGCAGTACTTC.

Note on this clone: Other DNA sequences in the sample encode the same CDR3. The chain is built from TRBV5-4 and TRBJ2-5; D unresolved. The length of the CDR3 is 13 residues. The germline CDR1 and CDR2 sequences are SGHNT and YYREEE (reference sequence). V was pared by 0 bases and J by 2 bases, with 5 bases between. CDR3 residues: CASSLAAQETQYF. CDR3 in DNA: TGTGCCAGCAGCTTGGCGGCTCAAGAGACCCAGTACTTC.

The rearrangement uses TRBV10-1 and TRBJ2-7, with D perhaps given as TRBD1 or TRBD2 (6 bases each). The CDR3 runs 14 residues. Germline V lookup: CDR1 WNHNN, CDR2 SYGVQD (reference sequence). The V end lost 3 bases, the J end lost 2 bases, and 11 bases lay between the germline ends. CDR3 DNA sequence: TGCGCCAGCAGTGATCCCCGGGGGCCCTACGAGCAGTACTTC. Its protein is CASSDPRGPYEQYF.

This clone was detected a few times. V is TRBV7-9 and J is TRBJ1-4, with 7 nucleotides matching TRBD1. The CDR3 runs 15 residues. The V gene's germline CDR1 is SEHNR and CDR2 FQNEAQ (reference sequence). V trimming: 5 bases; J trimming: 3 bases; junction bases outside the gene matches: 6. The CDR3, as DNA: TGTGCCAGCAGCACCACAGGGGCTCCTAATGAAAAACTGTTTTTT. This encodes CASSTTGAPNEKLFF.

A word on this clone: This specimen includes other DNA sequences encoding the same CDR3. The rearrangement uses TRBV27 and TRBJ2-7; weak D call: TRBD2 (7 bases). CDR3 length equals 13 residues. Trimming pared 2 bases from V and 6 bases from J, leaving 11 bases between. Germline CDR1 is MNHEY and CDR2 is SMNVEV (reference sequence). Written as DNA, the CDR3 is TGTGCCAGCAGTTTAGCGGGGGCTCGCGAGCAGTACTTC. Translation gives CASSLAGAREQYF.

V gene TRBV5-6 combines with J gene TRBJ1-1; D is ambiguous. Trimming pared 4 bases from V and 5 bases from J, leaving 12 bases between. The CDR3 consists of 13 residues. In germline, CDR1 is SGHDT, CDR2 YYEEEE. CDR3 coding DNA: TGTGCCAGCAGCGGGGAGGATTCGACTGAAGCTTTCTTT. This codes for CASSGEDSTEAFF.